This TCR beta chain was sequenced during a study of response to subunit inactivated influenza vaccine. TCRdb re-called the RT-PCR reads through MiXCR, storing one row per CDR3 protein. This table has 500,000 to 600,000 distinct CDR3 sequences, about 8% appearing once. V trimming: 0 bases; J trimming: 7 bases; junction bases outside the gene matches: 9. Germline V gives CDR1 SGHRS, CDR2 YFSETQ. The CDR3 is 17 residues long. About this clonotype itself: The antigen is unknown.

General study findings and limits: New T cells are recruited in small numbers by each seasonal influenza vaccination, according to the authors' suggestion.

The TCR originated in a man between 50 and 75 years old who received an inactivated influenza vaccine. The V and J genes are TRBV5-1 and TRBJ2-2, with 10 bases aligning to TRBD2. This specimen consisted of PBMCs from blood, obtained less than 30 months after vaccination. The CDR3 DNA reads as TGCGCCAGCAGCTTGGAACTAGCGGGGACCCACGGCGGGGAGCTGTTTTTT. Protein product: CASSLELAGTHGGELFF.